This TCR beta chain was recorded in a study of cytomegalovirus exposure and HLA in healthy donors. The PCR contained 60 Vbeta and 13 Jbeta primers. Assay: immunoSEQ multiplex PCR; the TCRdb copy retains only in-frame clones and omits some. The sample lists 150,000 to 200,000 clones, roughly 78% occurring once. The germline V gene has CDR1 SGHDT and CDR2 YYEEEE. J was trimmed by 6 bases and V by 9 bases; bases with no gene match: 8. The length of the CDR3 is 13 residues. The chain joins TRBV5-6 to TRBJ2-7; 11 positions match TRBD1. The receptor's source is a woman aged 35 to 49 in good health and CMV-seronegative. What was sequenced was PBMCs. The CDR3 reads CATQSGTGGEQYF. CDR3 bases: TGTGCCACCCAGTCCGGGACAGGGGGCGAGCAGTACTTC.